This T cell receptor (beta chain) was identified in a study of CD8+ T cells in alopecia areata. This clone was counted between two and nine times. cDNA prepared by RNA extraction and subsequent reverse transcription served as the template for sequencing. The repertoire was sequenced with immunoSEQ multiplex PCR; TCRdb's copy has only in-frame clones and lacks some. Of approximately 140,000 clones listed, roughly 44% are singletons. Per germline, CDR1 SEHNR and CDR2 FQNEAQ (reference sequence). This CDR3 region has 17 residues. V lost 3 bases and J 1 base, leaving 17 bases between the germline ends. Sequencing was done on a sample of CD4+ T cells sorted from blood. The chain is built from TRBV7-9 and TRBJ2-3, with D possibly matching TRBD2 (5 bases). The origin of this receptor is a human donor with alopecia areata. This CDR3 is CASSFGGLSLGTDTQYF. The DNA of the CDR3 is TGTGCCAGCAGCTTCGGAGGCTTGTCTTTAGGCACAGATACGCAGTATTTT.